One sample yielded the 7 T cell receptor beta chains listed below, sequenced in a study of OX40 agonist ivuxolimab in advanced cancers. Sequenced by immunoSEQ multiplex PCR; TCRdb stores in-frame clones only, minus some. The repertoire consists of 45,000 to 50,000 clones, with approximately 91% occurring once and the leading ten covering about 48%. This sample comprised CD4+ or CD8+ T cells sorted from blood, obtained in a trial of the OX40 agonist ivuxolimab. The origin of the receptors is an adult with an advanced solid tumor such as melanoma, head and neck, liver or kidney cancer.

The chain carries TRBV27 and TRBJ2-5; possible D gene TRBD2, 6 bases. TRBJ2-7 explains the end of the DNA better; the J call may be wrong. CDR1 and CDR2 (germline): MNHEY, SMNVEV (reference sequence). The length of the CDR3 is 15 residues. CDR3 nucleotide sequence: TGTGCCAGCAGTTTATCGGCCAGCGGGCGGGGCGAGCAGTACTTC. Its translation: CASSLSASGRGEQYF.

The chain couples TRBV2 to TRBJ2-7; D is possibly TRBD1 (6 bases). V gave up 4 bases and J gave up 4 bases, with 8 bases separating them. This CDR3 region has 12 residues. Looked up from germline, CDR1 is SNHLY and CDR2 is FYNNEI. The CDR3 nucleotides are TGTGCCAGCAGTGGAGGGGGTTACGAGCAGTACTTC. Translating gives CASSGGGYEQYF.

The CDR3 region has the DNA TGTGCCAGCAGCCAAGAGAAGCCCGGATATCAGCCCCAGCATTTT. This sequence encodes CASSQEKPGYQPQHF. This chain uses TRBV14 with TRBJ1-5; D gene unclear. V shed 0 bases and J shed 5 bases, with 11 bases lying between them. The CDR3 consists of 15 residues. Germline lookup yields CDR1 SGHDN and CDR2 FVKESK. Full variable domain (missing parts from reference TRBV14 and TRBJ1-5): EAGVTQFPSHSVIEKGQTVTLRCDPISGHDNLYWYRRVMGKEIKFLLHFVKESKQDESGMPNNRFLAERTGGTYSTLKVQPAELEDSGVYFCASSQEKPGYQPQHFGDGTRLSIL.

This chain's CDR3 is CASSPGQEGYGYTF. CDR3 nucleotide sequence: TGTGCCAGCAGCCCTGGGCAGGAGGGCTATGGCTACACCTTC. This chain uses TRBV7-2 with TRBJ1-2; D is ambiguous. V lost 5 bases and J lost 4, with 14 bases in between. Germline loops: CDR1 SGHTA, CDR2 FQGNSA. The CDR3 is 14 residues long. Looking up the rest from reference TRBV7-2 and TRBJ1-2 gives the full variable domain: GAGVSQSPSNKVTEKGKDVELRCDPISGHTALYWYRQSLGQGLEFLIYFQGNSAPDKSGLPSDRFSAERTGGSVSTLTIQRTQQEDSAVYLCASSPGQEGYGYTFGSGTRLTVV.

The rearrangement uses TRBV4-1 and TRBJ2-5; a possible D gene is TRBD2 (5 bases). Trimming stripped 0 bases from V and 5 bases from J, with 7 bases between. Germline CDR1 is MGHRA and CDR2 is YSYEKL. The CDR3 is made up of 13 amino acids. The CDR3 region is CASSQDPGETQYF. CDR3 sequence (DNA): TGCGCCAGCAGCCAAGATCCGGGGGAGACCCAGTACTTC.

This sequence joins TRBV5-1 and TRBJ2-6; possibly TRBD1 for D (6 bases). The CDR3 runs 17 residues. Trimming removed 0 bases at V and 1 base at J, with 11 bases between. Germline loops: CDR1 SGHRS, CDR2 YFSETQ. CDR3 DNA sequence: TGCGCCAGCAGCTTGGGACAGGCCTATTCTGGGGCCAACGTCCTGACTTTC. It is translated as CASSLGQAYSGANVLTF.

This clone was seen only once. V gene TRBV19 combines with J gene TRBJ2-1; no definite D call. Germline-derived CDR1 and CDR2 are LNHDA and SQIVND (reference sequence). V dropped 4 bases and J dropped 2 bases, with 12 bases sitting between them. There are 15 residues in the CDR3. CDR3 protein: CASSNSPYTYNEQFF. The CDR3 bases are TGTGCCAGTAGTAATTCCCCGTATACCTACAATGAGCAGTTCTTC.